Below, one T cell receptor beta chain is given with its context. Its specificity is unknown. Germline CDR1 and CDR2: LNHDA and SQIVND (reference sequence). The V gene end was trimmed by 3 bases and the J gene end by 0 bases; junction bases not matched to a gene: 11. This CDR3 spans 19 amino acids. This entry belongs to a study of T cell responses to AZD1222 COVID-19 vaccine. Regarding the study as a whole: Across spike, vaccine-associated CD4 TCRs were found, dominant at 160-218 and 743-854. The donors showed a predominance of white British ancestry and of females, with possible underestimation of clonal diversity.

The repertoire was sequenced with immunoSEQ multiplex PCR; TCRdb's copy has only in-frame clones and lacks some. The sample lists 180,000 or so clones, approximately 90% occurring once. Pooling of second doses given at about 4 or about 12 weeks was done. This TCR came from an adult who received the AZD1222 COVID-19 vaccine. V is TRBV19 and J is TRBJ2-3; TRBD2 aligns across 11 bases. This specimen consisted of peripheral blood, obtained 28 days after the second AZD1222 dose. CDR3 residues: CASSISRLAGGLSTDTQYF. CDR3 sequence (DNA): TGTGCCAGTAGTATCTCGCGGCTAGCGGGAGGCCTTAGCACAGATACGCAGTATTTT.